Below, 32 T cell receptor beta chains from the same sample are listed, as sequenced in a study of shared clonotypes between healthy human individuals. Sequenced by immunoSEQ multiplex PCR; TCRdb stores in-frame clones only, minus some. The table includes approximately 110,000 clones, approximately 70% detected once. What was sequenced was memory CD8+ T cells sorted from blood. Subset given: CD45RO+ cells pooled with CCR7-negative TemRA cells. All receptors derive from a young woman in good health.

The genes are TRBV7-9 and TRBJ2-2, with D perhaps matching TRBD2 (6 bases). The CDR3 sequence is 14 residues long. CDR1 and CDR2 from the germline V gene are SEHNR and FQNEAQ (reference sequence). V gave up 4 bases and J gave up 6 bases, with 12 bases separating them. The CDR3 protein is CASSSGSWAGELFF. CDR3 DNA: TGTGCCAGCAGCTCCGGGAGCTGGGCCGGGGAGCTGTTTTTT.

This clone was detected only once. The chain links TRBV11-2 to TRBJ1-2; D may be TRBD1 (6 bases). V lost 2 bases and J 4 bases, leaving 11 bases between the germline ends. The CDR3 has 14 residues. Germline V gene lookup returns CDR1 SGHAT and CDR2 FQNNGV. The CDR3 nucleotides are TGTGCCAGCAGCTTATACTCAGGGGTCTATGGCTACACCTTC. This gives the protein CASSLYSGVYGYTF. Full variable domain (rest looked up from reference TRBV11-2 and TRBJ1-2): EAGVAQSPRYKIIEKRQSVAFWCNPISGHATLYWYQQILGQGPKLLIQFQNNGVVDDSQLPKDRFSAERLKGVDSTLKIQPAKLEDSAVYLCASSLYSGVYGYTFGSGTRLTVV.

The chain couples TRBV19 to TRBJ2-1; 10 bases map to TRBD2. The V gene end was trimmed by 3 bases and the J gene end by 8 bases; junction bases not matched to a gene: 10. The CDR3 has 16 residues. The V gene's germline CDR1 is LNHDA and CDR2 SQIVND (reference sequence). DNA of the CDR3: TGTGCCAGTAGTATCCTAGCGGGAGTTCTTTCGGATGAGCAGTTCTTC. This translates into CASSILAGVLSDEQFF.

The J gene is TRBJ1-1, the V gene TRBV10-3, with 7 nucleotides matching TRBD1. CDR1 ENHRY and CDR2 SYGVKD come from the germline V gene. V shed 3 bases and J 11 bases; nucleotides not matched to a gene: 6. This CDR3 is built from 12 residues. CDR3 nucleotides: TGTGCCATCAGTGATTCGGGACAGCCGGCTTTCTTT. Translated, it gives CAISDSGQPAFF.

In this sample, this clone turned up once. The rearrangement links TRBV19 to TRBJ2-7; 10 bases match TRBD2. The CDR3 has 15 amino acids. V shed 6 bases and J 3 bases; nucleotides not matched to a gene: 8. Germline V CDR1 and CDR2: LNHDA, SQIVND (reference sequence). CDR3 amino acids: CASSASGSSFYEQYF. The CDR3 DNA reads as TGTGCCAGTAGCGCTAGCGGGAGTTCGTTCTACGAGCAGTACTTC.

The CDR3 coding sequence is TGTGCCAGCAGCTACGACGGGAATGAAAAACTGTTTTTT. It is translated as CASSYDGNEKLFF. V is TRBV7-9 and J is TRBJ1-4; D unclear. V was trimmed by 4 bases and J by 5 bases, leaving 8 bases between them. The CDR3 extends over 13 amino acids. The germline V gene encodes CDR1 SEHNR and CDR2 FQNEAQ (reference sequence).

V gene TRBV5-5 combines with J gene TRBJ1-1; D is perhaps TRBD1 (5 bases). Germline V gives CDR1 SGHKS, CDR2 YYEKEE (reference sequence). Trimming shortened V by 0 bases and J by 0 bases, and 12 bases separated the two germline ends. This CDR3 region has 16 residues. The CDR3 sequence is CASSLEAGNMNTEAFF. CDR3 coding DNA: TGTGCCAGCAGCTTGGAAGCAGGGAACATGAACACTGAAGCTTTCTTT.

This clone was recorded only once. This could be a read error, since a much larger clone is one nucleotide away. The V and J genes are TRBV28 and TRBJ2-7, with no clear D. The CDR3 covers 13 residues. Germline CDR1 MDHEN, CDR2 SYDVKM. Here the CDR3 reads CASSFTGYYGQYF. The CDR3 coding sequence is TGTGCCAGCAGTTTCACCGGTTACTACGGGCAGTACTTC.

J is TRBJ1-3 and V is TRBV6-5; perhaps TRBD1 as D (5 bases). CDR3 length: 14 amino acids. Trimming left V 7 bases short and J 0 bases short, with 10 bases between. CDR1 and CDR2 (germline): MNHEY, SVGAGI. In nucleotides, the CDR3 is TGTGCCAGCAAAACAGGTTTCTCTGGAAACACCATATATTTT. Translating gives CASKTGFSGNTIYF.

The chain employs TRBV6-4 and TRBJ1-2; weak D call: TRBD1 (5 bases). V lost 5 bases and J 6 bases, leaving 16 bases between the germline ends. The CDR3 length is 14 residues. Germline CDR1 MRHNA, CDR2 SNTAGT. The CDR3: CASSYQGGADGYTF. The CDR3 nucleotides are TGTGCCAGCAGTTACCAGGGAGGAGCGGATGGCTACACCTTC.

In this sample, this clone turned up once. This chain connects TRBV11-2 to TRBJ2-5; 12 nucleotides align to TRBD2. CDR3 length: 17 amino acids. Per the germline V gene, CDR1 is SGHAT and CDR2 is FQNNGV. V dropped 5 bases and J dropped 4; count of bases not matched to a gene: 11. CDR3 sequence: CASSPRSWTSGTETQYF. The CDR3, as DNA: TGTGCCAGCAGCCCACGTTCGTGGACTAGCGGGACAGAGACCCAGTACTTC.

This clone has a handful of counts. The chain couples TRBV25-1 to TRBJ2-5; 8 nucleotides line up with TRBD1. Germline V gene lookup returns CDR1 MGHDK and CDR2 SYGVNS. The CDR3 totals 15 residues. V shed 4 bases, J shed 1 base, and the junction held 5 bases outside the gene matches. CDR3 coding DNA: TGTGCCAGCAGTGGGCCGGACAGGGCCCAAGAGACCCAGTACTTC. This codes for CASSGPDRAQETQYF.

The J gene is TRBJ2-1, the V gene TRBV11-2; tentatively, D is TRBD1 (6 bases). Germline-derived CDR1 and CDR2 are SGHAT and FQNNGV. Deletions cut 2 bases from V and 0 bases from J, with 14 bases between. This CDR3 is built from 17 residues. The CDR3 DNA follows: TGTGCCAGCAGCTTATCAGGGGTCGGGGACTCCTACAATGAGCAGTTCTTC. Translation: CASSLSGVGDSYNEQFF.

This chain uses TRBV28 with TRBJ2-1; 11 bases match TRBD2. This CDR3 comprises 15 residues. Germline V lookup: CDR1 MDHEN, CDR2 SYDVKM. V shed 2 bases and J 3 bases; nucleotides not matched to a gene: 0. The CDR3 coding sequence is TGTGCCAGCAGTTTAACTAGCGGGAGCTACAATGAGCAGTTCTTC. It codes for CASSLTSGSYNEQFF.

The chain couples TRBV27 to TRBJ2-4, with 11 bases that match TRBD1. The germline gives CDR1 MNHEY, CDR2 SMNVEV (reference sequence). V shed 2 bases and J 9 bases; nucleotides not matched to a gene: 15. This CDR3 is 18 amino acids long. CDR3 residues: CASSLTGQGAPSVGIQYF. The CDR3 nucleotides are TGTGCCAGCAGTTTAACCGGACAGGGGGCGCCTAGCGTAGGCATTCAGTACTTC.

This clone appeared a few times. A read error may produce the germline difference seen at one junction end. The V gene is TRBV10-3, the J gene TRBJ2-7; 10 bases match TRBD2. CDR1 and CDR2 (germline): ENHRY, SYGVKD. The CDR3 consists of 15 residues. As DNA, the CDR3 is TGTGCCAGCAGTGAAGAAGCGGGAGGGTCCTACGAGCAGTACTTC. Protein sequence: CASSEEAGGSYEQYF.

This clone was seen many times. J is TRBJ2-7 and V is TRBV28, with TRBD2 as a possible D gene (5 bases). The V end was cut by 6 bases, the J end by 1 base, with 16 bases between. In germline, CDR1 is MDHEN, CDR2 SYDVKM. This CDR3 has 15 residues. CDR3 sequence reads: CASRGGDQGSYEQYF. CDR3 DNA sequence: TGTGCCAGCAGAGGAGGTGATCAAGGATCCTACGAGCAGTACTTC.

The rearrangement uses TRBV6-1 and TRBJ2-1, with TRBD2 matching over 12 bases. With 3 bases clipped from V and 3 bases from J, the junction kept 0 bases outside the gene matches. This CDR3 region has 15 residues. Per germline, CDR1 MNHNS and CDR2 SASEGT. CDR3 in DNA: TGTGCCAGCAGTGAGACTAGCGGGAGCTACAATGAGCAGTTCTTC. This codes for CASSETSGSYNEQFF.

The chain combines TRBV5-5 with TRBJ2-1; perhaps TRBD1 as D (6 bases). Germline V CDR1 and CDR2: SGHKS, YYEKEE (reference sequence). Trimming removed 0 bases at V and 3 bases at J, with 13 bases between. This CDR3 contains 16 residues. Here the CDR3 reads CASSLEGEYNYNEQFF. Written as DNA, the CDR3 is TGTGCCAGCAGCTTGGAGGGGGAATATAACTACAATGAGCAGTTCTTC.

The rearrangement joins TRBV7-8 to TRBJ2-1; D is perhaps TRBD2 (6 bases). CDR1 SGHVS and CDR2 FQNEAQ come from the germline V gene. This CDR3 contains 15 residues. Between the trimmed V and J ends, which lost 1 base and 4 bases, there was a span of 11 bases. The CDR3 bases are TGTGCCAGCAGCTTAGGGCGGGAATTATACAATGAGCAGTTCTTC. Translation gives CASSLGRELYNEQFF. The full variable domain, in which reference TRBV7-8 and TRBJ2-1 provide the parts outside the CDR3, is GAGVSQSPRYKVAKRGQDVALRCDPISGHVSLFWYQQALGQGPEFLTYFQNEAQLDKSGLPSDRFFAERPEGSVSTLKIQRTQQEDSAVYLCASSLGRELYNEQFFGPGTRLTVL.

This clone came up many times. V and J are TRBV29-1 and TRBJ2-1; possible D gene TRBD2, 7 bases. Germline V gene sequence: CDR1 SQVTM, CDR2 ANQGSEA. The CDR3 sequence is 15 residues long. The germline V and J ends were trimmed by 6 bases and 2 bases, with 17 bases remaining between them. CDR3 coding DNA: TGCAGCGTGAGGGGGGGGACACAGACCTACAATGAGCAGTTCTTC. This gives the protein CSVRGGTQTYNEQFF.

This clone has only one observation. The gene calls are TRBV10-3 and TRBJ2-7; D might be TRBD2 (6 bases). Trimming took off 11 bases at V and 3 bases at J, with 14 bases between the two ends. Germline V gene sequence: CDR1 ENHRY, CDR2 SYGVKD. The CDR3 is 12 residues long. CDR3 bases: TGTGCCGCCCGCGGGATTAGCTACGAGCAGTACTTC. Translated, it gives CAARGISYEQYF.

The table lists this clone with many counts. The chain couples TRBV5-1 to TRBJ1-5, with D possibly being TRBD1 (6 bases). Germline CDR1 is SGHRS and CDR2 is YFSETQ. This CDR3 has 15 amino acids. Trimming stripped 0 bases from V and 4 bases from J, with 11 bases between. CDR3 DNA: TGCGCCAGCAGCTTGGTAGGGGGTCCTAATCAGCCCCAGCATTTT. This translates into CASSLVGGPNQPQHF.

Comment on this clone: Distinct nucleotide sequences in the sample also encode this CDR3. The CDR3 is CASSPRGGSSYNEQFF. CDR3 sequence (DNA): TGTGCCAGCAGCCCTCGGGGGGGTAGCTCCTACAATGAGCAGTTCTTC. V and J are TRBV7-9 and TRBJ2-1; 8 bases line up with TRBD2. Germline loops: CDR1 SEHNR, CDR2 FQNEAQ (reference sequence). The ends lost 5 bases at V and 0 bases at J; junction bases unmatched: 6. CDR3 length equals 16 residues.

Concerning this clone itself: A read error is possible here, since a much larger clone lies one base away. This sequence joins TRBV9 and TRBJ2-5, with TRBD1 as a possible D gene (5 bases). The CDR3 sequence is 14 residues long. Germline-derived CDR1 and CDR2 are SGDLS and YYNGEE. The DNA for the CDR3 is TGTGCCAGCAGCGTAGGGGGCAGTGGAGAGGCCCAGTACTTC. This codes for CASSVGGSGEAQYF.

The CDR3, as DNA: TGTGCCAGCTCACGGCAGGTCGGGCCATTATGGGGCTACACCTTC. Protein product: CASSRQVGPLWGYTF. The gene calls are TRBV18 and TRBJ1-2, with unresolved D. Germline V lookup: CDR1 KGHSH, CDR2 LQKENI. The ends were cut back, 4 bases at V and 8 bases at J, with 20 bases in the middle. This CDR3 region has 15 residues.

Many counts were recorded for this clone. This same CDR3 is encoded by further DNA sequences in the sample. This rearrangement joins TRBV6-5 to TRBJ2-3; tentatively, D is TRBD1 (5 bases). V was pared by 0 bases and J by 2 bases, with 9 bases between. CDR1 MNHEY and CDR2 SVGAGI come from the germline V gene. The CDR3 runs to 15 residues. CDR3: CASSYSPDNTDTQYF. The CDR3 DNA reads TGTGCCAGCAGTTACTCGCCGGACAACACAGATACGCAGTATTTT.

The V and J genes are TRBV5-4 and TRBJ2-5; D ambiguous. This CDR3 has 11 residues. V shed 3 bases and J shed 11 bases, with 11 bases lying between them. Germline assignment: CDR1 SGHNT and CDR2 YYREEE (reference sequence). The CDR3 loop reads CASSSDAEQYF. CDR3 in DNA: TGTGCCAGCAGCTCCGACGCTGAGCAGTACTTC.

The chain links TRBV6-1 to TRBJ1-1; the D is unclear. Germline lookup yields CDR1 MNHNS and CDR2 SASEGT. Trimming left V 8 bases short and J 1 base short, with 14 bases between. This CDR3 has 14 amino acids. This CDR3 reads CASERRRQNTEAFF. CDR3 DNA: TGTGCCAGCGAGAGGAGACGGCAGAACACTGAAGCTTTCTTT.

The rearrangement joins TRBV25-1 to TRBJ2-7, with D unresolved. Germline CDR1 and CDR2: MGHDK and SYGVNS. The V end was cut by 4 bases, the J end by 0 bases, with 13 bases between. The CDR3 is 15 amino acids. The chain's CDR3 is CASSGRVSDSYEQYF. The CDR3 DNA reads as TGTGCCAGCAGTGGTAGGGTAAGCGACTCCTACGAGCAGTACTTC.

The rearrangement links TRBV28 to TRBJ1-1; D is perhaps TRBD1 (5 bases). The germline gives CDR1 MDHEN, CDR2 SYDVKM. This CDR3 has 16 amino acids. Trimming left V 1 base short and J 4 bases short, with 16 bases between. The CDR3 spells CASSLLSPRVGTEAFF. For the CDR3, the DNA is TGTGCCAGCAGTTTATTAAGTCCCAGGGTTGGCACTGAAGCTTTCTTT.

The rearrangement joins TRBV7-9 to TRBJ2-7; D is unresolved. The CDR3 spans 18 residues. The V gene's germline CDR1 is SEHNR and CDR2 FQNEAQ (reference sequence). V gave up 1 base and J gave up 5 bases, with 24 bases separating them. CDR3 loop: CASSLVLSRAVWVDEQYF. CDR3 bases: TGTGCCAGCAGCTTAGTCCTGAGTAGGGCAGTCTGGGTTGACGAGCAGTACTTC.